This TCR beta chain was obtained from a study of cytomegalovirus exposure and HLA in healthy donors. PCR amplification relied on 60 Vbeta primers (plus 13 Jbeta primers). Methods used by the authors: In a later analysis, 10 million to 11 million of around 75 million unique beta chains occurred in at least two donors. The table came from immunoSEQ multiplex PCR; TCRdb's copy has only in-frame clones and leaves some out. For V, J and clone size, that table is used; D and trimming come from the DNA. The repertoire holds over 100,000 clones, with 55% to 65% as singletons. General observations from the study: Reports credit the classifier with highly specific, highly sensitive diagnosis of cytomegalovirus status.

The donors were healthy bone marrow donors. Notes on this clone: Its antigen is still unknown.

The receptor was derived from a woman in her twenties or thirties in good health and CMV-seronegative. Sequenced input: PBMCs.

CDR3 amino acids: CASSDWVGEANYGYTF. As DNA, the CDR3 is TGTGCCAGCAGTGATTGGGTGGGAGAAGCTAACTATGGCTACACCTTC. The chain employs TRBV2 and TRBJ1-2; D call uncertain. Germline V lookup: CDR1 SNHLY, CDR2 FYNNEI. The V end lost 3 bases, the J end lost 0 bases, and 14 bases lay between the germline ends. The CDR3 is 16 residues long.